A single sample is the source of the 13 T cell receptor beta chains below, sequenced in a study of blood T cell repertoires in COVID-19. Generated by immunoSEQ multiplex PCR, the TCRdb table keeps only in-frame clones and is missing some. The sample lists around 130,000 clones; about nine tenths were seen once. Sequenced: peripheral blood. These receptors were taken from a man between 40 and 49 years old with acute or convalescent COVID-19.

The rearrangement links TRBV30 to TRBJ1-3, with D tentatively TRBD1 (5 bases). V gave up 0 bases and J gave up 4 bases, with 13 bases separating them. Per germline, CDR1 GTSNPN and CDR2 SVGIG (reference sequence). The CDR3 loop spans 15 amino acids. The CDR3 sequence: CAWSVWGPGGNTIYF. CDR3 in DNA: TGTGCCTGGAGTGTATGGGGCCCTGGGGGAAACACCATATATTTT.

The V and J genes are TRBV19 and TRBJ1-2; 9 bases agree with TRBD1. This CDR3 is 17 amino acids long. The germline CDR1 and CDR2 sequences are LNHDA and SQIVND (reference sequence). After removal of 2 bases from V and 4 bases from J, the junction contained 11 bases not matched to a gene. The CDR3 DNA reads as TGTGCCAGTAGTATAATCCGGGACAGGGAATCCGCCTATGGCTACACCTTC. It codes for CASSIIRDRESAYGYTF.

Only a few counts were recorded for this clone. V is TRBV7-8 and J is TRBJ1-1, with a possible D match to TRBD1 (5 bases). Trimming cost V 5 bases and J 2 bases, with 9 bases left between them. From germline, CDR1 is SGHVS and CDR2 FQNEAQ. The length of the CDR3 is 13 residues. The CDR3 DNA follows: TGTGCCAGCAGCCTAGGGGCCAACACTGAAGCTTTCTTT. This gives the protein CASSLGANTEAFF.

The chain carries TRBV5-1 and TRBJ2-7; tentative D call: TRBD2 (6 bases). Germline CDR1 reads SGHRS; CDR2 reads YFSETQ. Trimming stripped 0 bases from V and 6 bases from J, with 10 bases between. This CDR3 has 13 amino acids. CDR3 sequence (DNA): TGCGCCAGCAGCTTGGATTGGGGGGTCGAGCAGTACTTC. It yields the protein CASSLDWGVEQYF.

V usage is TRBV4-3 and J usage is TRBJ1-1; TRBD1 agrees at 7 bases. This CDR3 region has 14 residues. Germline CDR1 reads LGHNA; CDR2 reads YSLEER. Unmatched junction bases numbered 5, after V lost 0 bases and J lost 7 bases. This chain's CDR3 is CASSQDLRTGEAFF. The CDR3 DNA reads TGCGCCAGCAGCCAAGATCTCCGGACAGGTGAAGCTTTCTTT.

This chain connects TRBV6-6 to TRBJ1-1, with TRBD1 matching over 8 bases. The CDR3 is 15 residues long. Germline CDR1 is MNHNY and CDR2 is SVGAGI (reference sequence). V lost 2 bases to trimming and J lost 5 bases; unmatched junction nucleotides: 7. CDR3: CASSYAGQGSTEAFF. Here the CDR3 DNA reads TGTGCCAGCAGTTACGCCGGACAGGGAAGTACTGAAGCTTTCTTT.

The CDR3 here is CASSGTATGTPYGYTF. The CDR3 DNA follows: TGTGCCAGCAGCGGAACCGCTACCGGGACACCCTATGGCTACACCTTC. V and J are TRBV9 and TRBJ1-2, with a possible D match to TRBD1 (6 bases). Per the germline V gene, CDR1 is SGDLS and CDR2 is YYNGEE. The V end was cut by 3 bases, the J end by 4 bases, with 19 bases between. The CDR3 has 16 amino acids.

The chain recombines TRBV10-3 with TRBJ2-7; D gene uncertain. V gave up 4 bases and J gave up 4 bases, with 8 bases separating them. This CDR3 comprises 12 residues. Germline CDR1 and CDR2: ENHRY and SYGVKD. The CDR3, as DNA: TGTGCCATCAGTGGGGCACGATACGAGCAGTACTTC. Residues: CAISGARYEQYF.

The chain combines TRBV19 with TRBJ1-2, with TRBD1 identical over 9 bases. Germline CDR1 is LNHDA and CDR2 is SQIVND (reference sequence). The CDR3 totals 15 residues. The J segment lost 4 bases and the V segment lost 5 bases, leaving 8 bases of the junction unmatched. This CDR3 reads CASSSTGGASYGYTF. The CDR3 nucleotides are TGTGCCAGTAGTTCTACAGGGGGCGCCTCCTATGGCTACACCTTC.

The gene calls are TRBV7-2 and TRBJ2-1; a weak D match, TRBD2 (5 bases). Germline CDR1 and CDR2: SGHTA and FQGNSA. This CDR3 is 16 amino acids long. V lost 1 base and J 1 base, leaving 11 bases between the germline ends. CDR3 region: CASSLEKDWSYNEQFF. In DNA, the CDR3 is TGTGCCAGCAGCTTAGAAAAGGACTGGTCCTACAATGAGCAGTTCTTC.

V usage is TRBV3-1 (or the pseudogene TRBV3-2) and J usage is TRBJ2-1, with D possibly matching TRBD2 (6 bases). The length of the CDR3 is 18 residues. The V end was cut by 3 bases, the J end by 3 bases, with 21 bases between. Germline V gives CDR1 LGHDT, CDR2 YNNKEL (reference sequence). In nucleotides, the CDR3 is TGTGCCAGCAGCCATATTTATTCGGCGGGGCCTTACTACAATGAGCAGTTCTTC. It is translated as CASSHIYSAGPYYNEQFF.

As to this clone: This CDR3 is also generated by other DNA sequences in the sample. The V call is TRBV2, the J call TRBJ2-5; D is unresolved. The CDR3 is 10 residues long. Between the trimmed V and J ends, which lost 8 bases and 4 bases, there was a span of 5 bases. Germline CDR1 reads SNHLY; CDR2 reads FYNNEI. The CDR3 loop is CASSRETQYF. CDR3 sequence (DNA): TGTGCCAGCTCGAGAGAGACCCAGTACTTC.

The V and J genes are TRBV2 and TRBJ2-1; 10 bases are shared with TRBD2. V shed 4 bases, J shed 7 bases, and the junction held 10 bases outside the gene matches. CDR1 is SNHLY, CDR2 FYNNEI, per germline. The CDR3 loop spans 16 amino acids. The CDR3 DNA reads as TGTGCCAGCAGTGGGGGGCTAGCGGGAGTAGTAAATGAGCAGTTCTTC. It is translated as CASSGGLAGVVNEQFF.